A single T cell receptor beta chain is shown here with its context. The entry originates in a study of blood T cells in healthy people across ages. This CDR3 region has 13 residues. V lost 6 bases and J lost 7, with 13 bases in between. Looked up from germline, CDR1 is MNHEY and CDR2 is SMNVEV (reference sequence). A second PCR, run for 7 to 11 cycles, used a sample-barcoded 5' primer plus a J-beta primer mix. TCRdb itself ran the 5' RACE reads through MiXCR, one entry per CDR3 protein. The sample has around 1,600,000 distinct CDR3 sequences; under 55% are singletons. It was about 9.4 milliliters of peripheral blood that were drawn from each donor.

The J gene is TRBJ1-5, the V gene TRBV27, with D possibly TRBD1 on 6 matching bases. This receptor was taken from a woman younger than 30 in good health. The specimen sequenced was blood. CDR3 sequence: CASSKLQGQPQHF. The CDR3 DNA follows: TGTGCCAGCAGCAAACTACAGGGCCAGCCCCAGCATTTT.